This passage covers 24 T cell receptor beta chains from one sample sequenced in a study of T cells in Graves' hyperthyroidism and ophthalmopathy. The investigators amplified TCR beta CDR3 regions from RNA transcripts. First-round RT-PCR targeting the TCR CDR3 was performed with the HTBI primer set. MiXCR, applied by TCRdb to the multiplex PCR reads, yields one record per CDR3 protein. This table holds 360,000 or so distinct CDR3 sequences, 13% to 15% found once. The material sequenced was blood. The receptors were sampled from an older woman with Graves' ophthalmopathy.

This clonotype has at least ten counts. This rearrangement joins TRBV2 to TRBJ1-3; tentative D call: TRBD1 (6 bases). The V end lost 4 bases, the J end lost 1 base, and 11 bases lay between the germline ends. This CDR3 has 15 amino acids. Looked up from germline, CDR1 is SNHLY and CDR2 is FYNNEI. The CDR3 loop is CASSVGRGSGNTIYF. CDR3 DNA sequence: TGTGCCAGCAGTGTGGGCAGGGGTTCTGGAAACACCATATATTTT.

This clonotype has at least ten counts. The genes are TRBV3-1 and TRBJ2-7; D perhaps matches TRBD2 (6 bases). The CDR3 has 12 amino acids. Germline V gene sequence: CDR1 LGHDT, CDR2 YNNKEL (reference sequence). V lost 6 bases, J lost 2 bases, and 8 bases lay in between. The CDR3 DNA follows: TGTGCCAGCAGATCGGGGGCCTACGAGCAGTACTTC. Its translation: CASRSGAYEQYF.

This clonotype was counted at least ten times. The V call is TRBV27, the J call TRBJ1-1; D uncertain. The length of the CDR3 is 14 residues. Germline V gene data show CDR1 as MNHEY and CDR2 as SMNVEV (reference sequence). The germline V and J ends were trimmed by 7 bases and 2 bases, with 14 bases remaining between them. The CDR3, as DNA: TGTGCCAGCATCCGCTCGAGGAGTAACACTGAAGCTTTCTTT. As protein: CASIRSRSNTEAFF.

This clonotype was recorded only once. The rearrangement joins TRBV5-1 to TRBJ2-3; TRBD1 agrees at 9 bases. Germline CDR1 is SGHRS and CDR2 is YFSETQ. The CDR3 extends over 16 amino acids. With V trimmed by 3 bases and J by 5 bases, 10 bases remained unmatched. The CDR3 DNA follows: TGCGCCAGCAGCTCGCATAAGGGACAGGGAGTAGATACGCAGTATTTT. This encodes CASSSHKGQGVDTQYF.

Ten or more counts support this clonotype. The V and J genes are TRBV28 and TRBJ1-6, with 10 nucleotides matching TRBD1. CDR1 is MDHEN and CDR2 is SYDVKM in the germline V gene. The CDR3 extends over 15 amino acids. Unmatched junction bases numbered 6, after V lost 6 bases and J lost 7 bases. CDR3 bases: TGTGCCAGCAGAGCCCCGGACAGGGGGAATTCACCCCTCCACTTT. Protein product: CASRAPDRGNSPLHF.

This clonotype was observed a handful of times. This chain uses TRBV7-9 with TRBJ1-5; weak D call: TRBD1 (5 bases). The CDR3 spans 14 residues. V dropped 6 bases and J dropped 10 bases, with 19 bases sitting between them. Per germline, CDR1 SEHNR and CDR2 FQNEAQ (reference sequence). The CDR3 DNA reads TGTGCCAGCAGTTCCTCGACAGCCGACGTCCCCCAGCATTTT. Its translation is CASSSSTADVPQHF.

This clonotype came up many times. This chain joins TRBV29-1 and TRBJ2-1; possibly TRBD1 or TRBD2 for D (5 bases each). CDR1 and CDR2 from the germline V gene are SQVTM and ANQGSEA. Trimming removed 6 bases at V and 8 bases at J, with 20 bases between. The length of the CDR3 is 14 residues. CDR3 DNA sequence: TGCAGCGTGATCGGGACCCCGGCACCCGATGAGCAGTTCTTC. This sequence encodes CSVIGTPAPDEQFF.

This clonotype has at least ten counts. V gene TRBV6-5 combines with J gene TRBJ2-3; a possible D gene is TRBD2 (5 bases). This CDR3 is 16 amino acids long. The germline V gene has CDR1 MNHEY and CDR2 SVGAGI. Between the trimmed V and J ends, which lost 0 bases and 1 base, there was a span of 11 bases. The CDR3 DNA reads as TGTGCCAGCAGTTACTCTGGAGCGGCGGGCACAGATACGCAGTATTTT. Translating gives CASSYSGAAGTDTQYF.

This clonotype was detected many times. The rearrangement joins TRBV20-1 to TRBJ1-1; D gene uncertain. Germline values: CDR1 DFQATT, CDR2 SNEGSKA (reference sequence). V was pared by 1 base and J by 7 bases, with 13 bases between. The CDR3 loop spans 13 amino acids. In DNA, the CDR3 is TGCAGTGCTAGAGGGGAGCCCGGGGATGAAGCTTTCTTT. Protein sequence: CSARGEPGDEAFF.

The V gene is TRBV27, the J gene TRBJ1-2; a weak D match, TRBD1 (5 bases). Germline V CDR1 and CDR2: MNHEY, SMNVEV (reference sequence). The CDR3 runs 15 residues. Trimming pared 3 bases from V and 7 bases from J, leaving 18 bases between. The CDR3 DNA reads TGTGCCAGCAGTTTGACCTGGGACGGAATACCTGGCTACACCTTC. It translates to CASSLTWDGIPGYTF.

This clonotype was counted only a few times. The V and J genes are TRBV15 and TRBJ2-5; 8 bases map to TRBD1. Trimming took 2 bases from V and 3 from J; bases not matched to a gene: 5. CDR1 is LNHNV, CDR2 YYDKDF, per germline (reference sequence). This CDR3 region has 15 residues. DNA of the CDR3: TGTGCCACCAGCAGAAGTCGGACAGGGAAAGAGACCCAGTACTTC. It encodes CATSRSRTGKETQYF.

This clonotype was seen many times. The rearrangement joins TRBV6-5 to TRBJ1-6; D ambiguous. The CDR3 consists of 13 residues. The V end was cut by 0 bases, the J end by 10 bases, with 7 bases between. Germline values: CDR1 MNHEY, CDR2 SVGAGI. For the CDR3, the DNA is TGTGCCAGCAGTTACTCGAATCACTCACCCCTCCACTTT. It specifies CASSYSNHSPLHF.

This clonotype was observed many times. Mismatch with germline at one junction end may stem from a read error. J is TRBJ1-1 and V is TRBV3-1; D is unclear. This CDR3 has 14 amino acids. Germline loops: CDR1 LGHDT, CDR2 YNNKEL (reference sequence). Here the CDR3 reads CASRQAGENTEAFF. The CDR3 bases are TGTGCCAGCAGACAAGCAGGCGAGAACACTGAAGCTTTCTTT.

Many counts were recorded for this clonotype. This chain connects TRBV3-1 to TRBJ2-5, with D perhaps TRBD1 or TRBD2 (5 bases each). This CDR3 spans 15 amino acids. Germline V CDR1 and CDR2: LGHDT, YNNKEL (reference sequence). V gave up 5 bases and J gave up 2 bases, with 15 bases separating them. DNA of the CDR3: TGTGCCAGCAGCTATAAGCCGGGACCGCAAGAGACCCAGTACTTC. Translating gives CASSYKPGPQETQYF.

The gene calls are TRBV25-1 and TRBJ1-1; D ambiguous. The CDR3 consists of 13 residues. Germline V gene data show CDR1 as MGHDK and CDR2 as SYGVNS. V was trimmed by 7 bases and J by 5 bases, leaving 14 bases between them. The CDR3 sequence is CASTSGSYTEAFF. In DNA, the CDR3 is TGTGCCAGCACTTCGGGGTCGTATACTGAAGCTTTCTTT.

This clonotype was detected many times. The genes are TRBV29-1 and TRBJ2-7; D is possibly TRBD1 or TRBD2 (6 bases each). Trimming took off 0 bases at V and 0 bases at J, with 9 bases between the two ends. CDR1 is SQVTM, CDR2 ANQGSEA, per germline. The CDR3 runs 14 residues. As DNA, the CDR3 is TGCAGCGTTGAAGAACAGGGAGGCTCCTACGAGCAGTACTTC. It translates to CSVEEQGGSYEQYF.

The V and J genes are TRBV28 and TRBJ1-5; a weak D match, TRBD1 (5 bases). The CDR3 is made up of 14 amino acids. Germline V lookup: CDR1 MDHEN, CDR2 SYDVKM. With 6 bases removed from V and 7 bases from J, the gap between germline ends came to 16 bases. In DNA form, the CDR3 reads TGTGCCAGCAGCACGGGGGGGTGGATGCAGCCCCAGCATTTT. It yields the protein CASSTGGWMQPQHF.

In its sample, this clonotype was seen many times. This could be a read error, since a much larger clone is one nucleotide away. The rearrangement uses TRBV12-3 or TRBV12-4 and TRBJ1-1; D is ambiguous. The CDR3 spans 11 residues. V was clipped by 2 bases and J by 3 bases, with 1 base between them. The CDR3 region is CASSLHTEAFF. For the CDR3, the DNA is TGTGCCAGCAGTTTACACACTGAAGCTTTCTTT.

The V and J genes are TRBV6-1 and TRBJ1-1; maybe TRBD1 (6 bases). The CDR3 extends over 16 amino acids. Deletions cut 5 bases from V and 0 bases from J, with 16 bases between. In germline, CDR1 is MNHNS, CDR2 SASEGT. CDR3 coding DNA: TGTGCCAGCAGTCATAGGACAGCTTCCATGAACACTGAAGCTTTCTTT. It is translated as CASSHRTASMNTEAFF.

At least ten counts were recorded for this clonotype. This chain links TRBV12-3 or TRBV12-4 with TRBJ2-5; 8 nucleotides line up with TRBD2. The CDR3 is 15 amino acids. V trimming: 3 bases; J trimming: 5 bases; junction bases outside the gene matches: 8. The CDR3 loop is CASSFETSVRETQYF. For the CDR3, the DNA is TGTGCCAGCAGTTTTGAGACTAGCGTCCGGGAGACCCAGTACTTC.

A remark on this clonotype: One junction end does not reproduce the germline sequence, and a read error may be involved. The chain carries TRBV5-1 and TRBJ2-5; a possible D gene is TRBD2 (6 bases). The CDR3 runs to 14 residues. Germline CDR1 and CDR2: SGHRS and YFSETQ. DNA of the CDR3: TGCGCCAGCAATATCGGGAGTGGCCAAGAGGCCCAGTACTTC. Residues: CASNIGSGQEAQYF.

This clonotype has more than one count but fewer than ten. The rearrangement joins TRBV9 to TRBJ2-2; TRBD1 agrees at 10 bases. This CDR3 spans 12 amino acids. The J segment lost 12 bases and the V segment lost 5 bases, leaving 4 bases of the junction unmatched. CDR1 is SGDLS, CDR2 YYNGEE, per germline. CDR3 amino acids: CASRGQGPKLFF. The CDR3 DNA reads TGTGCCAGCAGGGGACAGGGGCCCAAGCTGTTTTTT.

The CDR3 nucleotides are TGCAGTGCTAGAGTCCCGACAGTAATCTATGGCTACACCTTC. Protein sequence: CSARVPTVIYGYTF. The rearrangement links TRBV20-1 to TRBJ1-2; TRBD1 is a possible D gene (5 bases). Trimming took off 1 base at V and 4 bases at J, with 13 bases between the two ends. CDR3 length: 14 residues. From germline, CDR1 is DFQATT and CDR2 SNEGSKA (reference sequence).

The chain employs TRBV5-8 and TRBJ2-7; 7 nucleotides align to TRBD1. V gave up 4 bases and J gave up 2 bases; unmatched junction bases: 6. The CDR3 consists of 14 residues. Germline V gene sequence: CDR1 SGHTS, CDR2 YDEGEE. The CDR3 spells CASSLPGQTYEQYF. The DNA for the CDR3 is TGTGCCAGCAGCCTGCCGGGACAGACCTACGAGCAGTACTTC. Combining the CDR3 with reference TRBV5-8 and TRBJ2-7 gives the whole variable domain EAGVTQSPTHLIKTRGQQATLRCSPISGHTSVYWYQQALGLGLQFLLWYDEGEERNRGNFPPRFSGRQFPNYSSELNVNALELEDSALYLCASSLPGQTYEQYFGPGTRLTVT.